This T cell receptor beta chain was recovered during a study of T cell repertoires in cytomegalovirus infection. Each CDR3 protein gets one entry after TCRdb re-called the reads with MiXCR. The sample has roughly 860,000 distinct CDR3 sequences, approximately 30% seen once. There are many counts of this clonotype. Its antigen remains unknown. V was cut by 5 bases and J by 5 bases, with 12 bases left in between. The germline V gene has CDR1 LNHDA and CDR2 SQIVND (reference sequence). The CDR3 extends over 13 amino acids. The origin of this receptor is a human donor in good health (CMV status not recorded). Some clones in this sample may be carry-over from other donors' samples. The source material was cultured CD8+ T cells from PBMCs, sampled from culture after CMV antigen stimulation. This chain connects TRBV19 to TRBJ1-1; TRBD1 might be the D (5 bases). The CDR3 bases are TGTGCCAGTAGTTCGACAGTTGGGACTGAAGCTTTCTTT. This sequence encodes CASSSTVGTEAFF.